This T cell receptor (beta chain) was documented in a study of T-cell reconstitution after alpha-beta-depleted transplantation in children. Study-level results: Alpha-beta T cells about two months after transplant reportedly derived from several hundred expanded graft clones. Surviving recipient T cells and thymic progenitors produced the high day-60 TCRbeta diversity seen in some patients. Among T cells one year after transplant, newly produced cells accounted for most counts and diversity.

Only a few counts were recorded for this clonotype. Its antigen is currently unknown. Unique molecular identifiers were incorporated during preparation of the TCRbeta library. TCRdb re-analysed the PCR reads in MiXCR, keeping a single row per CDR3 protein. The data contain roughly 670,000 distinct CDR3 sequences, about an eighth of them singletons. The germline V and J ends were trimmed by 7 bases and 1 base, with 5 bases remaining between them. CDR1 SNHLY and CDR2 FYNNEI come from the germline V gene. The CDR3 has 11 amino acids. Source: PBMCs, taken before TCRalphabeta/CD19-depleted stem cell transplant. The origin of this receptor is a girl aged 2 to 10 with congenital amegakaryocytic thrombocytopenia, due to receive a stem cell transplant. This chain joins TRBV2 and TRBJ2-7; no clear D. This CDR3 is CASTFSYEQYF. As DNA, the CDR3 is TGTGCCAGCACCTTTTCCTACGAGCAGTACTTC.